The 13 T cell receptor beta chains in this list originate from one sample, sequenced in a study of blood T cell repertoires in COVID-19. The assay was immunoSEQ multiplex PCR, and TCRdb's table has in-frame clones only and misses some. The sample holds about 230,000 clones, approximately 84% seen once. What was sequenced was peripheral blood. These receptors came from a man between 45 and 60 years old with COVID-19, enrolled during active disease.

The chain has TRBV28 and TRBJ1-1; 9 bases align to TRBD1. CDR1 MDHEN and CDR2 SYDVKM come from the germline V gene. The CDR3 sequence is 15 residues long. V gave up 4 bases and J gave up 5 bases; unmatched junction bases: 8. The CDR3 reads CASSSTGGADTEAFF. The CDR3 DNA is TGTGCCAGCAGTTCCACAGGGGGCGCGGATACTGAAGCTTTCTTT.

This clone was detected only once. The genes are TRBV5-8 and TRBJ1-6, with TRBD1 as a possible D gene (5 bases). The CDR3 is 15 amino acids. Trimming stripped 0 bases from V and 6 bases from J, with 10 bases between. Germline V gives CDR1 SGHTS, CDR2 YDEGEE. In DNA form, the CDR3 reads TGTGCCAGCAGCTTGGGGACGGGGGGTAATTCACCCCTCCACTTT. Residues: CASSLGTGGNSPLHF.

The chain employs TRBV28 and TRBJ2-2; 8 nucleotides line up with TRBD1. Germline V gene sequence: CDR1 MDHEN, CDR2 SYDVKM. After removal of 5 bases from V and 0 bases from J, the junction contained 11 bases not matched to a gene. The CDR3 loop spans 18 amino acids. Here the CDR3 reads CASSTPRGTGTNTGELFF. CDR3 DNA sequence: TGTGCCAGCAGTACCCCCCGCGGGACAGGTACGAACACCGGGGAGCTGTTTTTT.

The CDR3 spells CASSLSGWGAGQGASYEQYF. CDR3 bases: TGTGCCAGCAGTTTATCGGGCTGGGGAGCGGGACAGGGGGCTTCCTACGAGCAGTACTTC. The chain is built from TRBV27 and TRBJ2-7, with 12 positions matching TRBD1. V dropped 0 bases and J dropped 1; count of bases not matched to a gene: 13. Germline V gene sequence: CDR1 MNHEY, CDR2 SMNVEV (reference sequence). The CDR3 has 20 amino acids.

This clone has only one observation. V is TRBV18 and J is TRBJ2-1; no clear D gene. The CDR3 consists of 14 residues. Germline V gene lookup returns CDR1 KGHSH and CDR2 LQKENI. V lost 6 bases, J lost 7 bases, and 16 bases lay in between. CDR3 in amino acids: CASSPLAEQNEQFF. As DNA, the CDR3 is TGTGCCAGCTCTCCCCTCGCGGAACAAAATGAGCAGTTCTTC.

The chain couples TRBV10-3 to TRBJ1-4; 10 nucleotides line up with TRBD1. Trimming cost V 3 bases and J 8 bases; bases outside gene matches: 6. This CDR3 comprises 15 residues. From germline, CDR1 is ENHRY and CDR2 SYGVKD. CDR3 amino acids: CAISDGTGASEKLFF. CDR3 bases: TGTGCCATCAGTGATGGGACAGGGGCTAGCGAAAAACTGTTTTTT.

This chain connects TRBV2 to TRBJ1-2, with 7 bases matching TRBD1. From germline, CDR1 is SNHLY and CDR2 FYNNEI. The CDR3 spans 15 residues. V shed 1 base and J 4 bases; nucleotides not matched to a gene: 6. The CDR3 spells CASSEGGGGIYGYTF. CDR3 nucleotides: TGTGCCAGCAGTGAAGGAGGGGGCGGAATCTATGGCTACACCTTC.

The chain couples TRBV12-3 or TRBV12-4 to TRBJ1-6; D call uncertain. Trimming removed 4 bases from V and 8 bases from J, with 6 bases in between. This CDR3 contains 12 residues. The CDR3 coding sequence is TGTGCCAGCAGTTCCCGGGATTCACCCCTCCACTTT. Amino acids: CASSSRDSPLHF.

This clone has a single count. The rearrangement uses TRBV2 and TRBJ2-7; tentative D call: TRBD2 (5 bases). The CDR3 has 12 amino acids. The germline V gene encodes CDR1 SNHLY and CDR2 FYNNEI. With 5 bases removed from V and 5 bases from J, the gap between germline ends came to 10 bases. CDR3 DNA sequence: TGTGCCAGCAGTCCTATGAGGGACGAGCAGTACTTC. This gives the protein CASSPMRDEQYF.

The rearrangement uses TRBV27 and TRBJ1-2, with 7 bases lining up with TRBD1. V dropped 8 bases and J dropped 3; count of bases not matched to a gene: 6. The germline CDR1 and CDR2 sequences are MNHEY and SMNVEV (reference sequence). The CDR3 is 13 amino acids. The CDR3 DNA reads TGTGCCAGCTGGACAGGAAAATACTATGGCTACACCTTC. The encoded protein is CASWTGKYYGYTF.

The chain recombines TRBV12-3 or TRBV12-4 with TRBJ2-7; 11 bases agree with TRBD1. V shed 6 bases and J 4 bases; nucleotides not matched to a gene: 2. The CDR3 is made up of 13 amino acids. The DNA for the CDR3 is TGTGCCAGCAGGGGACAGGGGGAATACGAGCAGTACTTC. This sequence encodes CASRGQGEYEQYF.

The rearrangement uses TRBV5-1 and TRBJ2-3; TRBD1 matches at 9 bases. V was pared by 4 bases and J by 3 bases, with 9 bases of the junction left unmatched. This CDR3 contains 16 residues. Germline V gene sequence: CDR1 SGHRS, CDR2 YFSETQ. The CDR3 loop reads CASSRGDRVRTDTQYF. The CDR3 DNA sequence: TGCGCCAGCAGCAGAGGGGACAGGGTCCGTACAGATACGCAGTATTTT.

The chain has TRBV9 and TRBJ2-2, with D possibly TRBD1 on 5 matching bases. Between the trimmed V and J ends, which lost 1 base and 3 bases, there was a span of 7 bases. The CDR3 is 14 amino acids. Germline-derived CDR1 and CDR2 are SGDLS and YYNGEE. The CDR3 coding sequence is TGTGCCAGCAGCGTATTCAGGGACACCGGGGAGCTGTTTTTT. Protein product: CASSVFRDTGELFF.